These T cell receptor beta chains were read from a single sample in a study of control samples from healthy donors and cancer patients. Sequenced by immunoSEQ multiplex PCR; TCRdb stores in-frame clones only, minus some. The sample carries about 410,000 clones, over 75% recorded once. Sequencing was carried out using PBMCs. The origin of the receptors is a man in his forties with head and neck cancer. CDR3s include the opening cysteine and the closing phenylalanine or tryptophan. A D gene is named only where the DNA matches it firmly. Where a row states a size, it is once, few, many or the class of an expanded clone; other rows omit it.

>TRBJ1-2|NA|TRBD1|TRBV7-2
TGTGCCAGCAGCCCCCAGGACAGGGTGGGGGGCGGCTACACCTTC
CASSPQDRVGGGYTF
>TRBJ2-7|once|TRBD2|TRBV5-4
TGTGCCAGCAGCCCCACCGCCAGCGGGAGGATGACGGGTGAGCAGTACTTC
CASSPTASGRMTGEQYF
>TRBJ2-7|once|NA|TRBV7-2
TGTGCCAGCAGCCCGCTTTTGACAATACCCAGCTACGAGCAGTACTTC
CASSPLLTIPSYEQYF
>TRBJ2-7|NA|TRBD1|TRBV12-5
TGTGCTAGTGGTTTGGTACTACTCTCGGGACAGGCGCCTTACGAGCAGTACTTC
CASGLVLLSGQAPYEQYF
>TRBJ2-2|NA|TRBD1|TRBV4-3
TGCGCCAGCAGCCGGGACAGGGGCGAGACCGGGGAGCTGTTTTTT
CASSRDRGETGELFF
>TRBJ2-3|NA|NA|TRBV3-1/TRBV3-2
TGTGCCAGCAGCCAAGGGGGGACCCTCCTCGCAGATACGCAGTATTTT
CASSQGGTLLADTQYF
>TRBJ2-7|NA|NA|TRBV12-3/TRBV12-4
TGTGCCAGCAGTAGTTTCCACGAGCAGTACTTC
CASSSFHEQYF
>TRBJ2-5|NA|NA|TRBV6-2/TRBV6-3
TGTGCCAGCAGTTACGCGGGTGTGGAGACCCAGTACTTC
CASSYAGVETQYF
>TRBJ2-1|NA|NA|TRBV11-2
TGTGCCAGCAGCTTATTGTATACCGATTACAATGAGCAGTTCTTC
CASSLLYTDYNEQFF
>TRBJ1-2|once|NA|TRBV19
TGTGCCAGTAGTATAGATCCGGACGTTAGCTACACCTTC
CASSIDPDVSYTF
>TRBJ1-1|NA|NA|TRBV28
TGTGCCAGCAGTCCCCAACAGGGAGACGGCACTGAAGCTTTCTTT
CASSPQQGDGTEAFF
>TRBJ1-5|NA|NA|TRBV6-5
TGTGCCAGCAGTTACTCACGGCAGGCCAATCAGCCCCAGCATTTT
CASSYSRQANQPQHF
>TRBJ2-1|NA|TRBD1|TRBV11-2
TGTGCCAGCAGCTTAGAAGGACAGGGGGGGTTTCATGAGCAGTTCTTC
CASSLEGQGGFHEQFF
>TRBJ1-2|NA|NA|TRBV4-2
TGTGCCAGCAGCCAAGCCCAGGTTTGGGGGGGAGGCTACACCTTC
CASSQAQVWGGGYTF
>TRBJ2-1|NA|TRBD2|TRBV4-2
TGTGCCAGCAGCCGAATAGCGGGGGTTTACAATGAGCAGTTCTTC
CASSRIAGVYNEQFF
>TRBJ2-1|NA|NA|TRBV19
TGTGCCAGTAGTAAGGACAGCGACAATGAGCAGTTCTTC
CASSKDSDNEQFF